A selection of T cell receptor beta chains follows, all from one sample in a study of Graves' ophthalmopathy and Graves' hyperthyroidism. TCRdb reanalysed the multiplex PCR reads using MiXCR and keeps one entry per CDR3 protein. The top ten clones hold 5.5% to 8% of a sample with more than 300,000 distinct CDR3 sequences, 15% of them seen once. Sequenced material: peripheral blood. These receptors all come from a woman under 30 with stable Graves' hyperthyroidism. The CDR3 runs from the conserved cysteine through the conserved F or W. Each record gives: J gene, clone size, D gene, V gene, CDR3 length, CDR3 DNA, CDR3 protein. The D gene is left open where the match is weak. Rows give clone size only sometimes, using once, few, many, or a class for an expanded clone.

>TRBJ1-2|many|.|TRBV15|14
TGTGCCACCAGCAGAATTTCGGGCCTTTATGGCTACACCTTC
CATSRISGLYGYTF
>TRBJ2-7|.|.|TRBV7-8|14
TGTGCCAGCAGCTTGTACGAGGAGACCTACGAGCAGTACTTC
CASSLYEETYEQYF
>TRBJ1-2|many|.|TRBV29-1|11
TGCAGCGTTTCCCTTAACTATGGCTACACCTTC
CSVSLNYGYTF
>TRBJ2-7|many|.|TRBV5-4|13
TGTGCCAGCAGCTATGGGGGGACCTACGAGCAGTACTTC
CASSYGGTYEQYF
>TRBJ1-5|many|.|TRBV24-1|12
TGTGCCACCAGTCTGGGGGTTCAGCCCCAGCATTTT
CATSLGVQPQHF
>TRBJ2-7|few|TRBD1|TRBV4-1|16
TGCGCCAGCAGCCATGGGCCGAGGGACAGGGCCTACGAGCAGTACTTC
CASSHGPRDRAYEQYF
>TRBJ1-3|few|TRBD1|TRBV5-5|15
TGTGCCAGCAGCCCATGGGACAGCTCTGGAAACACCATATATTTT
CASSPWDSSGNTIYF
>TRBJ1-3|few|TRBD1|TRBV7-8|17
TGTGCCAGCAGCCCGTTGACAGGGAAGTGGTTTGGAAACACCATATATTTT
CASSPLTGKWFGNTIYF
>TRBJ2-7|.|.|TRBV19|18
TGTGCCAGTAGTATGACCCCAAGGACCATCGACAGACCCTACGAGCAGTACTTC
CASSMTPRTIDRPYEQYF
>TRBJ2-7|many|.|TRBV7-8|15
TGTGCCAGCAGCTTAGGAAGGGGGATTGTCTACGAGCAGTACTTC
CASSLGRGIVYEQYF
>TRBJ1-2|many|.|TRBV11-3|15
TGTGCCAGCAGCCTCGAAACCGGGACTGATTATGGCTACACCTTC
CASSLETGTDYGYTF
>TRBJ2-7|many|TRBD2|TRBV20-1|14
TGCAGTGCTAGAATGCGGGGGACCGCCTACGAGCAGTACTTC
CSARMRGTAYEQYF
>TRBJ1-2|many|.|TRBV19|14
TGTGCCAGTAGTATCGAGCGGTACAGCTATGGCTACACCTTC
CASSIERYSYGYTF
>TRBJ1-6|few|.|TRBV5-1|13
TGCGCCAGCAGACGGGGGCGCGGTTCACCCCTCCACTTT
CASRRGRGSPLHF
>TRBJ2-7|few|.|TRBV6-1|15
TGTGCCAGCAAACTCCTGGACAAAAAACCCTACGAGCAGTACTTC
CASKLLDKKPYEQYF
>TRBJ1-1|many|TRBD1|TRBV6-5|15
TGTGCCAGCAGTTACCGGGGACAGATGAACACTGAAGCTTTCTTT
CASSYRGQMNTEAFF
>TRBJ1-1|many|.|TRBV29-1|13
TGCAGCGTTGATTTCGGCAGGAACACTGAAGCTTTCTTT
CSVDFGRNTEAFF
>TRBJ2-5|few|.|TRBV9|14
TGTGCCAGCAGCGGGGGGACAATCCAAGAGACCCAGTACTTC
CASSGGTIQETQYF
>TRBJ2-4|many|TRBD1|TRBV6-2/TRBV6-3|16
TGTGCCAGCAGAACCAGAAGGGACAGGGCGTCGAACATTCAGTACTTC
CASRTRRDRASNIQYF
>TRBJ1-5|.|TRBD1|TRBV18|16
TGTGCCAGCTCAACGCGGCGACAGGGCAACAATCAGCCCCAGCATTTT
CASSTRRQGNNQPQHF
>TRBJ1-1|many|.|TRBV9|15
TGTGCCAGCAGCGTAGGACCCGGGACGAGCACTGAAGCTTTCTTT
CASSVGPGTSTEAFF
>TRBJ2-7|few|TRBD2|TRBV7-9|15
TGTGCCAGCAGCTTAAGTGAGCGGGGGGCAAGGGAGCAGTACTTC
CASSLSERGAREQYF
>TRBJ1-2|many|.|TRBV7-3|14
TGTGCCAGCAGCCCCCGAGGAGGGGGGAATGGCTACACCTTC
CASSPRGGGNGYTF
>TRBJ1-2|.|.|TRBV20-1|14
TGCAGTGCTCGGACGAGGGGGGCGAACTATGGCTACACCTTC
CSARTRGANYGYTF
>TRBJ2-5|few|.|TRBV3-1|12
TGTGCCAGCAGCCTTACCCAGGGGGGCCAGTACTTC
CASSLTQGGQYF
>TRBJ1-2|many|TRBD1|TRBV4-1|17
TGCGCCAGCAGCCAATTATTAGGGCCGACAGGGCGCTATGGCTACACCTTC
CASSQLLGPTGRYGYTF
>TRBJ1-1|many|.|TRBV5-1|22
TGCGCCAGCAGCTTGGAGGGCAGGGGCGATCTAGGTAGAGTTCCACTTAACACTGAAGCTTTCTTT
CASSLEGRGDLGRVPLNTEAFF
>TRBJ1-1|many|.|TRBV29-1|14
TGCAGCGTTGAAGCCCCTTACATGAACACTGAAGCTTTCTTT
CSVEAPYMNTEAFF
>TRBJ2-2|.|.|TRBV7-2|15
TGTGCCAGCTGTTTTGTCAGGGCAGGCACCGGGGAGCTGTTTTTT
CASCFVRAGTGELFF
>TRBJ1-6|many|.|TRBV19|12
TGTGCCAGTACCCAGGGAGGGTTACCCCTCCACTTT
CASTQGGLPLHF
>TRBJ2-2|many|.|TRBV6-1|14
TGTGCCAGCAGTCGCCGACGGGTCGCCGGGGAGCTGTTTTTT
CASSRRRVAGELFF
>TRBJ2-5|many|.|TRBV12-5|13
TGTGCTAGTGGTTTGCTGGGCGATGAGACCCAGTACTTC
CASGLLGDETQYF
>TRBJ1-5|many|.|TRBV2|15
TGTGCCAGCAGTGAAAGGAGGAAGGGCAATCAGCCCCAGCATTTT
CASSERRKGNQPQHF
>TRBJ1-1|.|.|TRBV5-1|15
TGCGCCAGCAGCTTGGCAGAGGGGGTGAACACTGAAGCTTTCTTT
CASSLAEGVNTEAFF
>TRBJ1-2|many|.|TRBV12-3/TRBV12-4|15
TGTGCCAGCAGGATCGGGGACGGGATGATCTCTGGCTACACCTTC
CASRIGDGMISGYTF
>TRBJ2-7|many|TRBD2|TRBV7-9|13
TGTGCCAGCATCGGGAGGGGCTCCTACGAGCAGTACTTC
CASIGRGSYEQYF
>TRBJ1-1|many|.|TRBV9|12
TGTGCCAGCAGCTCCCGGGGAGGGATGGCTTTCTTT
CASSSRGGMAFF
>TRBJ2-2|.|TRBD2|TRBV5-1|15
TGCGCCAGCAGCGGGGCTAGCGGAAACACCGGGGAGCTGTTGTTT
CASSGASGNTGELLF
>TRBJ1-1|.|.|TRBV15|14
TGTGCCACCAGTTGGGGGGCGCGGGACACTGAAGCTTTCTTT
CATSWGARDTEAFF